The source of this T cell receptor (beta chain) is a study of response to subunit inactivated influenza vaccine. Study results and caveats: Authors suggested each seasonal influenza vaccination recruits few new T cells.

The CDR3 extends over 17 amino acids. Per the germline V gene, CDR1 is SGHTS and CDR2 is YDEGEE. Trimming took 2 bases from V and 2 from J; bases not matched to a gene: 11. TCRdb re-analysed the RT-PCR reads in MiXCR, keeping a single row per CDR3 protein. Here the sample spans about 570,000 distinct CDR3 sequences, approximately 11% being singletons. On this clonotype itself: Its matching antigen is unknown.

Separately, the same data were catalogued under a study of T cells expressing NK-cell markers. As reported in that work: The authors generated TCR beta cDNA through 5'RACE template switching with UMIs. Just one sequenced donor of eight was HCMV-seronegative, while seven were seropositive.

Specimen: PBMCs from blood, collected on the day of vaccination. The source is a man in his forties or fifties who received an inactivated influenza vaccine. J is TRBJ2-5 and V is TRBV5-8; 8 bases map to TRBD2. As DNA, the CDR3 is TGTGCCAGCAGCTTTCTAGGAGCGGGAGAGTTTCAAGAGACCCAGTACTTC. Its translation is CASSFLGAGEFQETQYF.